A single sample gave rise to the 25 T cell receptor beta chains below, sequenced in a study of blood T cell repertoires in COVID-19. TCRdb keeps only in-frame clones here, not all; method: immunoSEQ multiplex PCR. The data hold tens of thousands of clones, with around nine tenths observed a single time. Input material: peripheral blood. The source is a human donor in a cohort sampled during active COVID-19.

CDR3 sequence reads: CASSLTPITYEQYF. CDR3 nucleotide sequence: TGTGCCAGCAGTTTGACACCGATAACCTACGAGCAGTACTTC. The gene calls are TRBV27 and TRBJ2-7; D gene unclear. With 3 bases removed from V and 2 bases from J, the gap between germline ends came to 11 bases. The length of the CDR3 is 14 residues. CDR1 is MNHEY, CDR2 SMNVEV, per germline (reference sequence).

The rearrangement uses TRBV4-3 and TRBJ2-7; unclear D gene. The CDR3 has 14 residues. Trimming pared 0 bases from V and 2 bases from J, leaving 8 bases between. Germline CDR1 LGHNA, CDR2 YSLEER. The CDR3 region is CASSQESAAYEQYF. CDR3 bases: TGCGCCAGCAGCCAAGAGTCCGCAGCCTACGAGCAGTACTTC.

CDR3 in DNA: TGTGCCAGCAGTGACAGGGGTACCGCCTACGAGCAGTACTTC. The encoded protein is CASSDRGTAYEQYF. The rearrangement links TRBV6-1 to TRBJ2-7, with D possibly being TRBD1 (6 bases). V was pared by 3 bases and J by 2 bases, with 11 bases between. There are 14 residues in the CDR3. Per the germline V gene, CDR1 is MNHNS and CDR2 is SASEGT.

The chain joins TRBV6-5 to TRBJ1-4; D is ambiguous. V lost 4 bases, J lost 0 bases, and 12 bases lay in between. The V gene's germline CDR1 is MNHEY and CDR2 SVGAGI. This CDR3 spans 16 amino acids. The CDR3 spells CASSSLGRATNEKLFF. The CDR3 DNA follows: TGTGCCAGCAGTTCCCTTGGGCGCGCAACTAATGAAAAACTGTTTTTT.

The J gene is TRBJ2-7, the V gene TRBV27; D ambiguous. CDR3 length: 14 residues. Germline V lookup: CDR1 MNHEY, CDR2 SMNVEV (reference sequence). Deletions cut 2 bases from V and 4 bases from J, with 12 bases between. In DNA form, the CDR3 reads TGTGCCAGCAGTTTAAGGCGGATTGGTTACGAGCAGTACTTC. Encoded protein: CASSLRRIGYEQYF.

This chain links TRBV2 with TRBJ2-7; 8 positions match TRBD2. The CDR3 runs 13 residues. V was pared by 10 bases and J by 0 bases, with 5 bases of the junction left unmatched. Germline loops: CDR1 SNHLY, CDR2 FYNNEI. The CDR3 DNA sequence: TGTGCCATCGGGGGGACTAGCTCCTACGAGCAGTACTTC. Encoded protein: CAIGGTSSYEQYF.

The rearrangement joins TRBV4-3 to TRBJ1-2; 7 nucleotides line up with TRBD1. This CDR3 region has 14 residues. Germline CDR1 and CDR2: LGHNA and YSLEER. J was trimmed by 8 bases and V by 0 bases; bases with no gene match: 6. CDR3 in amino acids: CASSQDIGGGGYTF. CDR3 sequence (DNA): TGCGCCAGCAGCCAAGATATAGGGGGCGGAGGCTACACCTTC.

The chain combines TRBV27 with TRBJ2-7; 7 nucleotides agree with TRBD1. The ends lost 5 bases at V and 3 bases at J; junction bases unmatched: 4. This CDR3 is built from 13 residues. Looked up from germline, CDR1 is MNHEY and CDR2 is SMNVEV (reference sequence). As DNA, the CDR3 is TGTGCCAGCAGTGAACGGGACAGCTACGAGCAGTACTTC. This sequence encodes CASSERDSYEQYF.

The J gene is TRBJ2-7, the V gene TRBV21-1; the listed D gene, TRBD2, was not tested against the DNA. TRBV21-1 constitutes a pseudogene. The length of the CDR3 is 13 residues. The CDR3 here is CASSKWEDYEQYF. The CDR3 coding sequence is TGTGCCAGCAGCAAATGGGAGGATTACGAGCAGTACTTC.

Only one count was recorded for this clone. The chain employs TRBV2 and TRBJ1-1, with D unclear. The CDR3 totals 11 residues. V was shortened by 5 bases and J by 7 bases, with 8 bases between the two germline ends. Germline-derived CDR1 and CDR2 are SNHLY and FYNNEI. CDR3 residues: CASSPLFEAFF. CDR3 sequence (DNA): TGTGCCAGCAGTCCCCTCTTTGAAGCTTTCTTT.

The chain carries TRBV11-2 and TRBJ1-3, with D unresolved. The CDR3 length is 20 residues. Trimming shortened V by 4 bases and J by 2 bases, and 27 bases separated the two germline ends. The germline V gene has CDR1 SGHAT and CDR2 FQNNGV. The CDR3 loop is CASSSERIRLLHPTGNTIYF. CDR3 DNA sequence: TGTGCCAGCAGCTCAGAACGTATCCGACTGTTACACCCTACTGGAAACACCATATATTTT.

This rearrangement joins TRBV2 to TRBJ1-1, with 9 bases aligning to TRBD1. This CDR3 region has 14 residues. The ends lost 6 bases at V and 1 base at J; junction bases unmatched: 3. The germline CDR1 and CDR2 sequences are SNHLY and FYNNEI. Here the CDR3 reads CASSLGQGNTEAFF. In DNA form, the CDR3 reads TGTGCCAGCAGCTTGGGACAGGGGAACACTGAAGCTTTCTTT.

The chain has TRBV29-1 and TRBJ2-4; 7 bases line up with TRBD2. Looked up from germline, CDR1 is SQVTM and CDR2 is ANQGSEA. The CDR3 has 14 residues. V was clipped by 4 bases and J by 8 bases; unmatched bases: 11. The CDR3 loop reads CSVGGRAGVDIQYF. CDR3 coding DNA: TGCAGCGTTGGAGGGCGGGCGGGAGTAGACATTCAGTACTTC.

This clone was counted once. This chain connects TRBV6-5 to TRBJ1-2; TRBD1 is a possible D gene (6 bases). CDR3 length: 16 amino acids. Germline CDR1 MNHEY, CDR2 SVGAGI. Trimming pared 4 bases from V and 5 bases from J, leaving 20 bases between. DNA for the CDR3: TGTGCCAGCAGTTCACCCGTCACAGGGTCTGGTTATGGCTACACCTTC. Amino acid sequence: CASSSPVTGSGYGYTF.

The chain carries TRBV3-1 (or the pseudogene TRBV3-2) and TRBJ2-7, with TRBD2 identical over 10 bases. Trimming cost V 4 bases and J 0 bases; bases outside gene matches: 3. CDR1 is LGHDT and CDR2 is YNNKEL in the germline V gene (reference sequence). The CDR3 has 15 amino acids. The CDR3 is CASSLLAGGSYEQYF. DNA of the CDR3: TGTGCCAGCAGCCTTTTAGCGGGGGGCTCCTACGAGCAGTACTTC.

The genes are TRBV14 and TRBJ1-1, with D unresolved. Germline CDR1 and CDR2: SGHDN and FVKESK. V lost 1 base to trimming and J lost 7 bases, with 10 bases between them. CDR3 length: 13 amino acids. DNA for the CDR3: TGTGCCAGCAGCCAAGCAGGAACTGTTGAAGCTTTCTTT. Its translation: CASSQAGTVEAFF.

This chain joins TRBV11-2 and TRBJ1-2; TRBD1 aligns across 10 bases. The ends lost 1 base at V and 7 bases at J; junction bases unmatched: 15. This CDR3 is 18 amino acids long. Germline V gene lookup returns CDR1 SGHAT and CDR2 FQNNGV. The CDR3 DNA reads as TGTGCCAGCAGCTTAGCGAAATGGGACAGGGGTCCGGAAGGTGGCTACACCTTC. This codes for CASSLAKWDRGPEGGYTF.

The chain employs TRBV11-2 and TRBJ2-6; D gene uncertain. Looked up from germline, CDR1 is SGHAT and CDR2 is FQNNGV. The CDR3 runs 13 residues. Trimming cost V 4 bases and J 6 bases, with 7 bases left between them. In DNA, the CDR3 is TGTGCCAGCAGCTCCCCTAAGGCCAACGTCCTGACTTTC. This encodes CASSSPKANVLTF. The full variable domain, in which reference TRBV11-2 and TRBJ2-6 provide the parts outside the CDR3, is EAGVAQSPRYKIIEKRQSVAFWCNPISGHATLYWYQQILGQGPKLLIQFQNNGVVDDSQLPKDRFSAERLKGVDSTLKIQPAKLEDSAVYLCASSSPKANVLTFGAGSRLTVL.

CDR3 region: CASSGQTYGYTF. The CDR3 DNA is TGTGCCAGCAGTGGACAGACCTATGGCTACACCTTC. V usage is TRBV12-3 or TRBV12-4 and J usage is TRBJ1-2; tentatively, D is TRBD1 (6 bases). The CDR3 consists of 12 residues. V was pared by 5 bases and J by 4 bases, with 8 bases between.

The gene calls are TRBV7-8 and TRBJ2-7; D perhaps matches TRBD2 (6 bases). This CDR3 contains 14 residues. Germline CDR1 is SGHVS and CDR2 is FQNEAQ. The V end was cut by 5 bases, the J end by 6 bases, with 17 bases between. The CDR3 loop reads CASSPRVEGSEQYF. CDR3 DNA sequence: TGTGCCAGCAGCCCCCGTGTGGAGGGTAGCGAGCAGTACTTC.

CDR3 DNA sequence: TGTGCCAGCAGCTCCTCCGGTGAGCAGTTCTTC. Translating it yields CASSSSGEQFF. This sequence joins TRBV6-6 and TRBJ2-1; D remains unclear. Trimming stripped 6 bases from V and 9 bases from J, with 9 bases between. The CDR3 consists of 11 residues. The germline gives CDR1 MNHNY, CDR2 SVGAGI (reference sequence).

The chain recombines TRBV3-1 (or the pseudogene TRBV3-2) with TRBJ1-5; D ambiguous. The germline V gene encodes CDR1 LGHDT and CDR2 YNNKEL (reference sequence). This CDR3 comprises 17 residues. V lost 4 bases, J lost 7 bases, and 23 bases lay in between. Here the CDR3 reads CASSPKLKDLRGQPQHF. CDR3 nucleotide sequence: TGTGCCAGCAGCCCAAAATTGAAAGATCTGCGCGGGCAGCCCCAGCATTTT.

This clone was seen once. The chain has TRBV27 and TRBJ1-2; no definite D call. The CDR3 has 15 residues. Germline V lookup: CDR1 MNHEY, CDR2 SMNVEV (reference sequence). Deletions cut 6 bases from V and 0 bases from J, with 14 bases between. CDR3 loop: CASSTSESSNYGYTF. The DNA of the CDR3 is TGTGCCAGCAGCACATCGGAGTCATCTAACTATGGCTACACCTTC.

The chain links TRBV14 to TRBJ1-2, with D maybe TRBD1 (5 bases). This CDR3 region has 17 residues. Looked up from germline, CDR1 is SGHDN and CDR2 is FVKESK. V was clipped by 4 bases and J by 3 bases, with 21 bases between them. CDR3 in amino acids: CASSPLLGLPEDYGYTF. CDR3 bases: TGTGCCAGCAGCCCTCTTTTGGGGCTTCCTGAAGACTATGGCTACACCTTC.

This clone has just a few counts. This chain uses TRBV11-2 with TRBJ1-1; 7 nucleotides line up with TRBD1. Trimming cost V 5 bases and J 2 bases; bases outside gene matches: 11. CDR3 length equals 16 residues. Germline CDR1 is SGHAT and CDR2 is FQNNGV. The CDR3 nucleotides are TGTGCCAGCAGCACCCGTAGACAGGGCGATAACACTGAAGCTTTCTTT. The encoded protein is CASSTRRQGDNTEAFF.